This T cell receptor beta chain was sequenced for a study of T-cell memory formation after mild COVID-19. TCRdb called the 5' RACE reads again in MiXCR, with one record for every CDR3 protein. The sample lists 350,000 or so distinct CDR3 sequences, roughly 21% seen once, with under 15% in the top ten. Trimming took 8 bases from V and 2 from J, leaving 12 bases between them. This CDR3 is built from 13 residues. CDR1 is LGHNA and CDR2 is YNFKEQ in the germline V gene. This receptor was identified in an adult woman who had mild COVID-19 (a few samples of this study predate the infection). Cell type and time point are not known. Sequencing input: PBMCs or a T cell subset sorted from them (not recorded which). The V and J genes are TRBV4-2 and TRBJ1-2, with D tentatively TRBD1 (5 bases). Here the CDR3 DNA reads TGTGCCAGCGGAGGGGCTCGAAACTATGGCTACACCTTC. This encodes CASGGARNYGYTF.